Sequencing of this T cell receptor (beta chain) was carried out in a study of cytomegalovirus exposure and HLA in healthy donors. The CDR3 extends over 12 amino acids. Germline CDR1 reads GTSNPN; CDR2 reads SVGIG (reference sequence). Trimming removed 3 bases at V and 4 bases at J, with 9 bases between. Vbeta (60) and Jbeta (13) primers were used in the PCR. Only in-frame clones appear in the TCRdb table, and some are missing; sequencing was by immunoSEQ multiplex PCR. The repertoire consists of roughly 180,000 clones, with about 80% occurring once and the leading ten covering about 1.3%. This clone was detected once.

The sequenced sample consisted of PBMCs. This TCR came from a man aged 25-45 years in good health and CMV-seronegative. The chain links TRBV30 to TRBJ1-2; perhaps TRBD1 as D (5 bases). The CDR3 here is CAWRAGSYGYTF. CDR3 bases: TGTGCCTGGAGGGCAGGGTCCTATGGCTACACCTTC.